The text below deals with one T cell receptor (beta chain). This specimen comes from a study of blood T cell repertoires in COVID-19. Repertoires were generated with immunoSEQ multiplex PCR, while TCRdb's copy carries only in-frame clones and drops some. The sample shows about 300,000 clones, roughly 86% of them seen only once. The J segment lost 1 base and the V segment lost 2 bases, leaving 2 bases of the junction unmatched. The CDR3 length is 14 residues. CDR1 SGHRS and CDR2 YFSETQ come from the germline V gene. The chain joins TRBV5-1 to TRBJ2-7; 8 bases match TRBD2. The origin of this receptor is a woman aged 25 to 39 with COVID-19, enrolled during active disease. Sequenced input: peripheral blood. CDR3 coding DNA: TGCGCCAGCAGCTTTAGCGGGGAGTCCTACGAGCAGTACTTC. Protein: CASSFSGESYEQYF.